The rows below give T cell receptor beta chains drawn from one sample of a study of Ad26.COV2.S vaccination and SARS-CoV-2 variants. Libraries were prepared by immunoSEQ multiplex PCR; TCRdb keeps only in-frame clonotypes and omits some of them. Of roughly 100,000 clones in the sample, over 60% were seen once. Specimen: peripheral blood, collected after recovery from COVID-19. The receptors were sampled from a human donor who had recovered from COVID-19. The CDR3 runs from the conserved cysteine through the conserved F or W.

J gene	V gene	CDR3 protein
TRBJ1-5	TRBV19	CASSPPGGLQPQHF
TRBJ1-6	TRBV19	CASSRPVRGDNSPLHF
TRBJ2-5	TRBV14	CASSPAVGSGTQYF
TRBJ1-5	TRBV19	CASPTYGQGATYSNQPQHF
TRBJ2-7	TRBV5-6	CASSGDSLAYEQYF
TRBJ1-1	TRBV7-9	CASRSTNTEAFF
TRBJ1-2	TRBV5-1	CASSNGTQTFYGYTF
TRBJ2-3	TRBV2	CASSGPSGVRDTQYF
TRBJ2-7	TRBV11-2	CASTNSYEQYF
TRBJ1-1	TRBV27	CASSSRQGPNTEAFF
TRBJ1-3	TRBV18	CASSPRGNTIYF
TRBJ1-1	TRBV5-1	CASSFGRGSQDTEAFF
TRBJ1-5	TRBV28	CATKVGGLGYSNQPQHF
TRBJ1-2	TRBV28	CASLRGYGYTF
TRBJ2-2	TRBV7-3	CASKQDLNTGELFF
TRBJ2-3	TRBV7-3	CASSLLARAFGTDTQYF
TRBJ2-7	TRBV4-3	CASSLTGLAPRQYF
TRBJ1-6	TRBV28	CASRFTGDNSPLHF
TRBJ2-3	TRBV9	CASSVDHRGDTDTQYF
TRBJ1-6	TRBV7-9	CASSLLGDVKSPLHF
TRBJ2-3	TRBV21-1	CASSKGTGPKGTQYF
TRBJ1-4	TRBV27	CASSLAGGQGNEKLFF
TRBJ1-2	TRBV6-5	CASTTVRGGGYTF
TRBJ2-1	TRBV7-6	CASSLGGLAGTYNEQFF
TRBJ2-7	TRBV9	CASSAPSGGTNEQYF
TRBJ1-5	TRBV12-3/TRBV12-4	CASRTGRSPQHF
TRBJ2-6	TRBV4-1	CASSKGRGTGRANVLTF
TRBJ2-1	TRBV4-1	CASRTSQGAVYNEQFF
TRBJ1-5	TRBV6-1	CASSEGNTGPQHF
TRBJ1-1	TRBV5-4	CASSSGRRGQGTEAFF
TRBJ1-5	TRBV14	CASSQDYTPSNQPQHF
TRBJ2-5	TRBV5-1	CASSSETAWETQYF
TRBJ1-2	TRBV6-5	CASIGTALNKNGYTF
TRBJ1-4	TRBV19	CASRNRDNEKLFF
TRBJ1-2	TRBV11-2	CASSLVADRGDYGYTF
TRBJ2-5	TRBV3-1/TRBV3-2	CASSPGAQETQYF